The entry that follows covers one T cell receptor (beta chain) sequence. This sample was taken from a study of blood T cell repertoires in COVID-19. The assay was immunoSEQ multiplex PCR, and TCRdb's table has in-frame clones only and misses some. Of 150,000 or so clones listed, about 79% are singletons. CDR1 and CDR2 from the germline V gene are MNHEY and SMNVEV (reference sequence). The V gene end was trimmed by 7 bases and the J gene end by 3 bases; junction bases not matched to a gene: 5. The length of the CDR3 is 14 residues. The TCR originated in a woman between 45 and 65 years old who had recovered from COVID-19. Sequenced material: PBMCs or T cells enriched from blood (not recorded which). This chain joins TRBV27 and TRBJ1-4, with TRBD1 identical over 7 bases. Written as DNA, the CDR3 is TGTGCCAGCAAACCCGGGACAGCTAATGAAAAACTGTTTTTT. Translating it yields CASKPGTANEKLFF.